These 31 T cell receptor beta chains came from one sample sequenced in a study of shared clonotypes between healthy human individuals. Clones were sequenced by immunoSEQ multiplex PCR, and TCRdb holds only the in-frame ones, with some missing. The sample consists of a few million clones, more than 80% of them appearing once. Material for sequencing was naive CD4+ T cells sorted from blood. Sample subset: CD45RA+ positively selected. The receptors come from a man aged 18 to 35 in good health.

This chain joins TRBV10-3 and TRBJ1-1; perhaps TRBD1 as D (5 bases). Per germline, CDR1 ENHRY and CDR2 SYGVKD. Trimming removed 6 bases from V and 1 base from J, with 9 bases in between. The CDR3 runs 13 residues. This chain's CDR3 is CAISPGPNTEAFF. Written as DNA, the CDR3 is TGTGCCATCAGCCCAGGGCCGAACACTGAAGCTTTCTTT.

Of note for this clone: One junction end disagrees with the germline gene, perhaps due to a read error. V and J are TRBV11-2 and TRBJ2-7; D is ambiguous. The CDR3 consists of 12 residues. Germline V gene sequence: CDR1 SGHAT, CDR2 FQNNGV. In DNA, the CDR3 is TGTGCCAGCAGCTATGGTGGAAGCACAGTGAACTTC. This sequence encodes CASSYGGSTVNF.

The chain combines TRBV27 with TRBJ2-3; 9 nucleotides line up with TRBD2. The CDR3 consists of 17 residues. Looked up from germline, CDR1 is MNHEY and CDR2 is SMNVEV (reference sequence). The V and J ends lost 2 bases and 0 bases, in that order; junction bases with no gene match: 6. This CDR3 is CASSLGRLADSTDTQYF. The CDR3 region has the DNA TGTGCCAGCAGTTTAGGAAGACTAGCGGATAGCACAGATACGCAGTATTTT.

This sequence joins TRBV12-5 and TRBJ2-1; 12 bases map to TRBD2. The CDR3 is 14 residues long. V gave up 6 bases and J gave up 7 bases; unmatched junction bases: 4. Germline V CDR1 and CDR2: LGHNT, FRNRAP. DNA for the CDR3: TGTGCTAGTGGGGCTAGCGGGAGGGGAAATGAGCAGTTCTTC. It translates to CASGASGRGNEQFF.

The gene calls are TRBV19 and TRBJ1-2, with 7 nucleotides matching TRBD1. Germline CDR1 LNHDA, CDR2 SQIVND (reference sequence). The CDR3 runs to 15 residues. J lost 0 bases, V lost 6 bases, and 7 bases had no gene match. The DNA of the CDR3 is TGTGCCAGTAGCCCGACAGGGCTCGCTAACTATGGCTACACCTTC. It yields the protein CASSPTGLANYGYTF.

The chain recombines TRBV18 with TRBJ1-2; 10 nucleotides agree with TRBD1. After removal of 3 bases from V and 5 bases from J, the junction contained 6 bases not matched to a gene. Germline loops: CDR1 KGHSH, CDR2 LQKENI. The CDR3 runs to 15 residues. CDR3: CASSPGQGIRYGYTF. CDR3 nucleotide sequence: TGTGCCAGCTCACCGGGACAGGGGATCAGATATGGCTACACCTTC.

This chain connects TRBV11-2 to TRBJ2-7; 7 bases map to TRBD1. Germline V gene lookup returns CDR1 SGHAT and CDR2 FQNNGV. This CDR3 spans 17 amino acids. With V trimmed by 1 base and J by 0 bases, 9 bases remained unmatched. The CDR3 DNA is TGTGCCAGCAGCTTAGGGACAGGTCCGGGCATCTCCTACGAGCAGTACTTC. Its protein is CASSLGTGPGISYEQYF.

This chain connects TRBV18 to TRBJ2-2, with 8 bases matching TRBD1. V was clipped by 0 bases and J by 9 bases; unmatched bases: 6. This CDR3 has 15 amino acids. In germline, CDR1 is KGHSH, CDR2 LQKENI. CDR3: CASSPPVTGVRELFF. The CDR3 DNA reads TGTGCCAGCTCACCACCCGTGACAGGGGTTCGGGAGCTGTTTTTT. Combining the CDR3 with reference TRBV18 and TRBJ2-2 gives the whole variable domain NAGVMQNPRHLVRRRGQEARLRCSPMKGHSHVYWYRQLPEEGLKFMVYLQKENIIDESGMPKERFSAEFPKEGPSILRIQQVVRGDSAAYFCASSPPVTGVRELFFGEGSRLTVL.

The genes are TRBV11-2 and TRBJ1-6; the D gene is possibly TRBD1 (6 bases). The germline V and J ends were trimmed by 7 bases and 3 bases, with 13 bases remaining between them. The CDR3 covers 15 residues. CDR1 is SGHAT and CDR2 is FQNNGV in the germline V gene. The CDR3 coding sequence is TGTGCCAGCACCTTGGGGGCTAACTATAATTCACCCCTCCACTTT. Translating it yields CASTLGANYNSPLHF.

Concerning this clone: Other DNA variants within this sample encode the same CDR3. The V and J genes are TRBV10-3 and TRBJ1-1; no reliable D call. The V end was cut by 0 bases, the J end by 1 base, with 9 bases between. Germline V gene lookup returns CDR1 ENHRY and CDR2 SYGVKD. The CDR3 contains 15 residues. CDR3 sequence (DNA): TGTGCCATCAGTGAGTCGGACCGTCCGAACACTGAAGCTTTCTTT. Translated, it gives CAISESDRPNTEAFF.

This sequence joins TRBV11-2 and TRBJ1-6; tentative D call: TRBD1 (6 bases). The CDR3 contains 12 residues. Germline-derived CDR1 and CDR2 are SGHAT and FQNNGV. V dropped 6 bases and J dropped 11 bases, with 11 bases sitting between them. The CDR3 is CASRRGLAPLHF. The CDR3, as DNA: TGTGCCAGCAGGAGGGGGTTGGCACCCCTCCACTTT.

The genes are TRBV2 and TRBJ2-2; D is uncertain. The germline V and J ends were trimmed by 4 bases and 6 bases, with 9 bases remaining between them. Germline CDR1 SNHLY, CDR2 FYNNEI. The length of the CDR3 is 13 residues. For the CDR3, the DNA is TGTGCCAGCAGTGTTGGCATCCCCGGGGAGCTGTTTTTT. Protein sequence: CASSVGIPGELFF.

J is TRBJ2-1 and V is TRBV7-8; the match to TRBD1 covers 9 bases. The ends lost 5 bases at V and 3 bases at J; junction bases unmatched: 5. Germline V CDR1 and CDR2: SGHVS, FQNEAQ. The CDR3 sequence is 15 residues long. The DNA of the CDR3 is TGTGCCAGCAGCGCTAGACAGGGGGACTACAATGAGCAGTTCTTC. It translates to CASSARQGDYNEQFF.

V usage is TRBV5-4 and J usage is TRBJ1-1; D remains ambiguous. V was cut by 0 bases and J by 1 base, with 4 bases left in between. Looked up from germline, CDR1 is SGHNT and CDR2 is YYREEE (reference sequence). This CDR3 spans 13 amino acids. CDR3: CASSLEPNTEAFF. CDR3 nucleotide sequence: TGTGCCAGCAGCTTGGAACCGAACACTGAAGCTTTCTTT.

This chain connects TRBV27 to TRBJ2-2, with D uncertain. Trimming took off 2 bases at V and 5 bases at J, with 6 bases between the two ends. Per the germline V gene, CDR1 is MNHEY and CDR2 is SMNVEV (reference sequence). The CDR3 covers 13 residues. CDR3 residues: CASSLRLTGELFF. CDR3 bases: TGTGCCAGCAGTTTAAGGTTAACCGGGGAGCTGTTTTTT.

The chain recombines TRBV7-8 with TRBJ2-2; 9 bases match TRBD1. Per the germline V gene, CDR1 is SGHVS and CDR2 is FQNEAQ. Trimming at V came to 1 base and at J to 5 bases, leaving 5 bases not matched to a gene. The CDR3 is made up of 16 amino acids. The chain's CDR3 is CASSLVGTGRTGELFF. The CDR3 DNA follows: TGTGCCAGCAGCTTAGTAGGGACAGGGAGGACCGGGGAGCTGTTTTTT. The full variable domain, with the rest looked up from reference TRBV7-8 and TRBJ2-2, is GAGVSQSPRYKVAKRGQDVALRCDPISGHVSLFWYQQALGQGPEFLTYFQNEAQLDKSGLPSDRFFAERPEGSVSTLKIQRTQQEDSAVYLCASSLVGTGRTGELFFGEGSRLTVL.

The V gene is TRBV6-1, the J gene TRBJ2-7; 9 bases fit TRBD2. V lost 10 bases and J lost 2; bases outside the gene matches: 9. Germline V gives CDR1 MNHNS, CDR2 SASEGT. The CDR3 consists of 14 residues. The chain's CDR3 is CATSMTSGAYEQYF. Written as DNA, the CDR3 is TGTGCCACCTCGATGACTAGCGGTGCCTACGAGCAGTACTTC.

This rearrangement joins TRBV10-3 to TRBJ2-5; 7 bases fit TRBD1. The J call is in doubt because the DNA end fits TRBJ2-7 better. Germline CDR1 and CDR2: ENHRY and SYGVKD. This CDR3 has 14 residues. The DNA for the CDR3 is TGTGCCATCAGTACTCCGGGACAGACCTACGAGCAGTACTTC. The encoded protein is CAISTPGQTYEQYF.

The chain combines TRBV19 with TRBJ1-1, with D uncertain. Germline-derived CDR1 and CDR2 are LNHDA and SQIVND (reference sequence). Trimming stripped 8 bases from V and 2 bases from J, with 18 bases between. The CDR3 extends over 15 amino acids. Here the CDR3 DNA reads TGTGCCAGTCAAGATGACCAGAGACAAAACACTGAAGCTTTCTTT. Translating it yields CASQDDQRQNTEAFF.

The DNA of the CDR3 is TGCGCCAGCAGTGGAGACAGTATCGAGACCCAGTACTTC. Its protein is CASSGDSIETQYF. The chain has TRBV10-1 and TRBJ2-5; TRBD1 is a possible D gene (5 bases). Germline CDR1 WNHNN, CDR2 SYGVQD (reference sequence). Trimming removed 4 bases at V and 5 bases at J, with 11 bases between. The CDR3 extends over 13 amino acids.

As for this clone: This specimen includes other DNA sequences encoding the same CDR3. This chain links TRBV11-2 with TRBJ1-1, with 8 bases that match TRBD1. The CDR3 has 13 amino acids. The V gene's germline CDR1 is SGHAT and CDR2 FQNNGV. The junction had 2 bases not matched to a gene; V was cut back by 3 bases and J by 5 bases. CDR3 coding DNA: TGTGCCAGCAGCTTCACAGGGGGGACTGAAGCTTTCTTT. Residues: CASSFTGGTEAFF.

The DNA for the CDR3 is TGTGCCAGCAGCTTTCGGGAACGGGGTTACGGGGAGCTGTTTTTT. Translating it yields CASSFRERGYGELFF. V is TRBV13 and J is TRBJ2-2; a weak D match, TRBD2 (5 bases). This CDR3 is 15 amino acids long. From germline, CDR1 is PRHDT and CDR2 FYEKMQ (reference sequence). V was shortened by 3 bases and J by 7 bases, with 15 bases between the two germline ends.

The chain combines TRBV28 with TRBJ1-4; D not resolved. Germline V gene data show CDR1 as MDHEN and CDR2 as SYDVKM. V was cut by 6 bases and J by 7 bases, with 9 bases left in between. The CDR3 length is 12 residues. The chain's CDR3 is CASRSGSEKLFF. The CDR3 coding sequence is TGTGCCAGCAGGAGCGGGAGTGAAAAACTGTTTTTT. Together with reference TRBV28 and TRBJ1-4, the CDR3 gives the full variable domain: DVKVTQSSRYLVKRTGEKVFLECVQDMDHENMFWYRQDPGLGLRLIYFSYDVKMKEKGDIPEGYSVSREKKERFSLILESASTNQTSMYLCASRSGSEKLFFGSGTQLSVL.

The chain employs TRBV5-4 and TRBJ2-7; TRBD2 matches at 14 bases. Germline CDR1 is SGHNT and CDR2 is YYREEE (reference sequence). CDR3 size: 17 residues. The ends lost 3 bases at V and 9 bases at J; junction bases unmatched: 14. The CDR3 DNA sequence: TGTGCCAGCAGCTCCGAGGGACTAGCGGGAGTTTCAGGGGGGCAGTACTTC. Translation: CASSSEGLAGVSGGQYF.

The chain recombines TRBV27 with TRBJ2-1, with a possible D match to TRBD1 (5 bases). Germline V CDR1 and CDR2: MNHEY, SMNVEV (reference sequence). CDR3 length equals 14 residues. Between the trimmed V and J ends, which lost 3 bases and 8 bases, there was a span of 14 bases. The CDR3 nucleotides read TGTGCCAGCAGTTTGGGGCTAGTGAGAGATGAGCAGTTCTTC. It specifies CASSLGLVRDEQFF.

The chain employs TRBV11-1 and TRBJ1-5, with D possibly being TRBD1 (6 bases). Germline V gives CDR1 SGHAT, CDR2 FQDESV (reference sequence). Trimming shortened V by 1 base and J by 9 bases, and 10 bases separated the two germline ends. The CDR3 has 13 amino acids. The CDR3 here is CASSLEGGMPQHF. The CDR3 DNA reads as TGTGCCAGCAGCTTAGAGGGGGGCATGCCCCAGCATTTT.

The chain couples TRBV2 to TRBJ1-2; the match to TRBD1 covers 10 bases. The germline CDR1 and CDR2 sequences are SNHLY and FYNNEI. V lost 2 bases to trimming and J lost 2 bases; unmatched junction nucleotides: 2. This CDR3 region has 15 residues. The CDR3 nucleotides read TGTGCCAGCAGTGAATGGGGACAGGGGAACTATGGCTACACCTTC. Amino acid sequence: CASSEWGQGNYGYTF.

CDR3 amino acids: CASSPNSPSGNTIYF. The CDR3 bases are TGTGCCAGCTCCCCTAACAGTCCCTCTGGAAACACCATATATTTT. This chain joins TRBV18 and TRBJ1-3; no firm D call. The CDR3 runs 15 residues. Germline V gives CDR1 KGHSH, CDR2 LQKENI. The V gene lost 6 bases and the J gene lost 0 bases, with 12 bases spanning the gap. Full variable domain (rest looked up from reference TRBV18 and TRBJ1-3): NAGVMQNPRHLVRRRGQEARLRCSPMKGHSHVYWYRQLPEEGLKFMVYLQKENIIDESGMPKERFSAEFPKEGPSILRIQQVVRGDSAAYFCASSPNSPSGNTIYFGEGSWLTVV.

The rearrangement links TRBV4-1 to TRBJ1-2; 9 positions match TRBD1. CDR3 length: 15 residues. Germline V gene data show CDR1 as MGHRA and CDR2 as YSYEKL. Trimming took 2 bases from V and 4 from J; bases not matched to a gene: 5. This CDR3 reads CASSQPTGGGYGYTF. The CDR3 DNA follows: TGCGCCAGCAGCCAACCGACAGGGGGGGGCTATGGCTACACCTTC.

As for this clone: Distinct nucleotide sequences in the sample also encode this CDR3. The V call is TRBV7-2, the J call TRBJ1-3; no firm D call. There are 15 residues in the CDR3. Trimming left V 5 bases short and J 0 bases short, with 11 bases between. Germline V gene lookup returns CDR1 SGHTA and CDR2 FQGNSA. The CDR3 sequence is CASSLVRGSGNTIYF. The CDR3, as DNA: TGTGCCAGCAGCCTTGTCCGGGGCTCTGGAAACACCATATATTTT.

In the case of this clone: Other DNA sequences in this specimen translate into the identical CDR3. This rearrangement joins TRBV5-1 to TRBJ2-3; D unclear. V lost 0 bases, J lost 6 bases, and 8 bases lay in between. The CDR3 sequence is 13 residues long. CDR1 and CDR2 (germline): SGHRS, YFSETQ. CDR3: CASSLEAADTQYF. DNA of the CDR3: TGCGCCAGCAGCTTGGAGGCAGCGGATACGCAGTATTTT.